Here is one T cell receptor beta chain with its context. Its antigen is still unknown. At one end, the junction sequence differs from germline, possibly due to a read error. The CDR3 consists of 17 residues. Per germline, CDR1 ENHRY and CDR2 SYGVKD. Synthesis of TCR beta cDNA was carried out from 500 ng total RNA with a constant-region primer. A slightly modified ARM-PCR protocol with three nested multiplex PCR rounds produced these TCR beta libraries. TRBV1-TRBV30 forward primers paired with a C-beta reverse primer drove the first two PCR rounds, 10 cycles each. In TCRdb, the multiplex PCR reads were re-called with MiXCR into one record per CDR3 protein. Counted here are 44,000 or so distinct CDR3 sequences, 71% occurring once; the ten biggest clones make up over 25%. The data were taken from a study of tumor-infiltrating lymphocytes in primary liver carcinoma. From unsorted bulk tissue weighing 20-30 mg, DNA and RNA were co-extracted. Every patient in the cohort had a primary liver carcinoma. That carcinoma was treated by surgical resection.

Study-wide findings and caveats: No more than about 8-24% of top clones could be seen in all five tumor regions.

This chain joins TRBV10-3 and TRBJ2-5; 10 bases fit TRBD1. Sample: liver tumor tissue from sampling region 5. Subset noted: tumor region T5, tumor centre. The receptor's source is a man between 40 and 49 years old with primary liver carcinoma and hepatitis B virus infection. CDR3 DNA: TGTGCCGTCAGCGGGACCCGACAGGGGGCGGCCAGGGAGACCCAGTACTTC. This codes for CAVSGTRQGAARETQYF.